These 15 T cell receptor beta chains share one sample of origin, sequenced in a study of blood T cells in healthy people across ages (dated by TCRdb to 2013 to 2016). Library creation used 5' RACE. The instrument given in TCRdb is Illumina HiSeq 2500. A second PCR of about 6 to 11 cycles was performed with a sample-barcoded 5' primer and a J-beta primer mix. TCRdb reworked the public reads: Q25 trimming with fastp, MiXCR clone assembly, productive beta chains retained. Rows matching on CDR3 protein sequence are summarized as one entry with the most common DNA and genes. This sample comprises about 970,000 distinct CDR3 sequences, around 54% of them detected only once. The leading ten clones occupy roughly 23% of the sample. The sample taken for sequencing was blood. Receptor source: an older woman in good health.

The chain has TRBV6-6 and TRBJ2-1, with no clear D. Germline V gene lookup returns CDR1 MNHNY and CDR2 SVGAGI (reference sequence). This CDR3 contains 13 residues. The V gene lost 2 bases and the J gene lost 4 bases, with 6 bases spanning the gap. CDR3 loop: CASSYGQYNEQFF. CDR3 nucleotides: TGTGCCAGCAGTTACGGGCAGTACAATGAGCAGTTCTTC.

This clonotype appeared a single time. The chain's CDR3 is CASSDRDRVSPLHF. CDR3 sequence (DNA): TGTGCCAGCAGTGATCGGGACAGAGTATCACCCCTCCACTTT. V is TRBV12-3 or TRBV12-4 and J is TRBJ1-6, with 7 bases aligning to TRBD1. The CDR3 has 14 residues. After removal of 5 bases from V and 10 bases from J, the junction contained 8 bases not matched to a gene.

This clonotype was counted many times. This chain connects TRBV4-2 to TRBJ2-7, with D unclear. CDR3 length: 16 residues. Germline assignment: CDR1 LGHNA and CDR2 YNFKEQ. Trimming removed 0 bases from V and 2 bases from J, with 14 bases in between. CDR3 coding DNA: TGTGCCAGCAGCCAAGATATGTCAGGAAGTCCCTACGAGCAGTACTTC. Translating gives CASSQDMSGSPYEQYF.

The CDR3 loop is CASSSGLALRNEQFF. CDR3 DNA: TGTGCCAGCAGCTCGGGTCTAGCGTTGAGGAATGAGCAGTTCTTC. The J gene is TRBJ2-1, the V gene TRBV11-2; the D gene is possibly TRBD2 (6 bases). Trimming shortened V by 4 bases and J by 7 bases, and 17 bases separated the two germline ends. The CDR3 is 15 residues long. The germline V gene has CDR1 SGHAT and CDR2 FQNNGV.

This chain links TRBV7-9 with TRBJ2-3; no firm D call. CDR1 and CDR2 (germline): SEHNR, FQNEAQ (reference sequence). V lost 2 bases and J lost 5, with 14 bases in between. The CDR3 covers 15 residues. As DNA, the CDR3 is TGTGCCAGCAGCTTATTCCGCAGGTCTCAAGATACGCAGTATTTT. The encoded protein is CASSLFRRSQDTQYF.

V is TRBV5-1 and J is TRBJ2-1; 10 nucleotides match TRBD2. V lost 3 bases and J lost 8; bases outside the gene matches: 8. CDR1 SGHRS and CDR2 YFSETQ come from the germline V gene. The CDR3 sequence is 15 residues long. The CDR3 protein is CASSSASGSNYEQFF. The CDR3 nucleotides are TGCGCCAGCAGCTCCGCTAGCGGGAGTAACTATGAGCAGTTCTTC.

In its sample, this clonotype was seen a few times. V and J are TRBV18 and TRBJ2-7; 7 bases map to TRBD1. Trimming removed 6 bases from V and 2 bases from J; junction bases left unmatched: 4. Germline-derived CDR1 and CDR2 are KGHSH and LQKENI. This CDR3 contains 13 residues. The CDR3 loop reads CASSKDRTYEQYF. In nucleotides, the CDR3 is TGTGCCAGCTCGAAGGACAGGACCTACGAGCAGTACTTC.

The chain couples TRBV6-5 to TRBJ2-5; D is unclear. CDR1 is MNHEY and CDR2 is SVGAGI in the germline V gene. The CDR3 runs 14 residues. Deletions cut 6 bases from V and 4 bases from J, with 15 bases between. CDR3 sequence: CASRARTHRETQYF. DNA of the CDR3: TGTGCCAGCAGAGCTAGAACCCACCGAGAGACCCAGTACTTC.

The V call is TRBV28, the J call TRBJ1-5; no clear D. The CDR3 runs to 14 residues. V lost 7 bases, J lost 1 base, and 11 bases lay in between. Germline V gives CDR1 MDHEN, CDR2 SYDVKM. CDR3 amino acids: CASTPSTSNQPQHF. CDR3 nucleotide sequence: TGTGCCAGCACCCCATCGACAAGCAATCAGCCCCAGCATTTT.

The chain combines TRBV7-3 with TRBJ2-7; 7 positions match TRBD2. Germline V CDR1 and CDR2: SGHTA, FQGTGA. There are 15 residues in the CDR3. The J segment lost 1 base and the V segment lost 5 bases, leaving 8 bases of the junction unmatched. CDR3 residues: CASSPVPSGSYEQYF. The CDR3 DNA reads as TGTGCCAGCAGCCCCGTGCCTAGCGGTTCCTACGAGCAGTACTTC.

The CDR3 DNA sequence: TGTGCCACCAGCAGAGATTTGCGGACGGAGCAGTTCTTC. It translates to CATSRDLRTEQFF. The chain uses TRBV15 and TRBJ2-1; D call uncertain. V was shortened by 0 bases and J by 10 bases, with 10 bases between the two germline ends. Looked up from germline, CDR1 is LNHNV and CDR2 is YYDKDF (reference sequence). The CDR3 covers 13 residues.

This clonotype was counted a few times. The CDR3 coding sequence is TGTGCCAGCAGTCAAAACACGGTCTACGAGCAGTACTTC. Translating gives CASSQNTVYEQYF. The chain has TRBV7-6 and TRBJ2-4; D remains ambiguous. Near its end, the DNA agrees better with TRBJ2-7, so the J call may be wrong. Germline CDR1 is SGHVS and CDR2 is FNYEAQ. CDR3 length: 13 residues.

A few counts support this clonotype. The chain recombines TRBV25-1 with TRBJ1-2, with TRBD1 as a possible D gene (5 bases). V was trimmed by 2 bases and J by 4 bases, leaving 11 bases between them. Germline V CDR1 and CDR2: MGHDK, SYGVNS. The length of the CDR3 is 14 residues. CDR3 region: CASSEGGGGYGYTF. DNA of the CDR3: TGTGCCAGCAGTGAAGGGGGGGGAGGCTATGGCTACACCTTC.

In its sample, this clonotype was seen once. The chain recombines TRBV9 with TRBJ2-5, with TRBD2 matching over 8 bases. CDR1 SGDLS and CDR2 YYNGEE come from the germline V gene. There are 17 residues in the CDR3. V lost 2 bases, J lost 3 bases, and 12 bases stayed unmatched. The CDR3 reads CASSVETLGLGEETQYF. The CDR3 coding sequence is TGTGCCAGCAGCGTGGAAACCCTGGGACTAGGGGAAGAGACCCAGTACTTC.

This chain uses TRBV9 with TRBJ2-3; the D is unclear. Trimming took 3 bases from V and 3 from J, leaving 11 bases between them. The CDR3 consists of 14 residues. Germline CDR1 is SGDLS and CDR2 is YYNGEE. DNA for the CDR3: TGTGCCAGCAGCGAGCCCTCTAGAACAGATACGCAGTATTTT. Protein: CASSEPSRTDTQYF.